This T cell receptor beta chain was documented in a study of identical twins. Findings of the study overall: With beta out-of-frame sequences, excess sharing by twins was weaker. Conclusions were based on cross-sectional statistical analysis, without following the same donors. Among monozygotic twins, out-of-frame TCR alpha sharing exceeded what models predicted.

Every one of the donors was a healthy Caucasian. This clonotype was seen a handful of times. Antigen: not known. Looked up from germline, CDR1 is SGHDT and CDR2 is YYEEEE. V was pared by 1 base and J by 3 bases, with 13 bases between. CDR3 size: 15 residues. MiXCR, run by TCRdb on the 5' RACE reads, gives a single entry per CDR3 protein. The data contain approximately 210,000 distinct CDR3 sequences, roughly 9.4% of them singletons. The source material was memory (CD45RO+) T cells sorted from blood. The chain carries TRBV5-6 and TRBJ1-2, with no clear D. This TCR derives from a woman between 18 and 29 years old in good health. CDR3 in amino acids: CASSLFVDYDYGYTF. The CDR3 bases are TGTGCCAGCAGCTTGTTCGTCGACTATGACTATGGCTACACCTTC. Full variable domain (remainder filled in from reference TRBV5-6 and TRBJ1-2): DAGVTQSPTHLIKTRGQQVTLRCSPKSGHDTVSWYQQALGQGPQFIFQYYEEEERQRGNFPDRFSGHQFPNYSSELNVNALLLGDSALYLCASSLFVDYDYGYTFGSGTRLTVV.